This passage covers 32 T cell receptor beta chains from one sample sequenced in a study of blood T cell repertoires in COVID-19. The method was immunoSEQ multiplex PCR; TCRdb's version includes in-frame clones alone and lacks a portion of them. Of almost 250,000 clones in the sample, 75% to 90% were seen once. What was sequenced was PBMCs or T cells enriched from blood (not recorded which). These receptor sequences come from a woman aged 25 to 45 who had recovered from COVID-19.

This chain connects TRBV7-2 to TRBJ1-2; 7 bases align to TRBD1. Trimming cost V 3 bases and J 4 bases; bases outside gene matches: 5. CDR3 length equals 14 residues. Germline CDR1 and CDR2: SGHTA and FQGNSA. The CDR3 region is CASSFQGGPYGYTF. The CDR3 DNA sequence: TGTGCCAGCAGCTTCCAAGGGGGCCCCTATGGCTACACCTTC. Together with reference TRBV7-2 and TRBJ1-2, the CDR3 gives the full variable domain: GAGVSQSPSNKVTEKGKDVELRCDPISGHTALYWYRQSLGQGLEFLIYFQGNSAPDKSGLPSDRFSAERTGGSVSTLTIQRTQQEDSAVYLCASSFQGGPYGYTFGSGTRLTVV.

V is TRBV7-6 and J is TRBJ1-6; 7 nucleotides match TRBD1. Germline lookup yields CDR1 SGHVS and CDR2 FNYEAQ. Trimming removed 6 bases from V and 9 bases from J; junction bases left unmatched: 11. This CDR3 has 15 residues. CDR3 loop: CASRPRDSRSSPLHF. CDR3 nucleotides: TGTGCCAGCAGACCCCGGGACAGCAGGAGTTCACCCCTCCACTTT.

The chain joins TRBV7-2 to TRBJ1-5, with 10 nucleotides matching TRBD1. CDR1 and CDR2 from the germline V gene are SGHTA and FQGNSA. There are 17 residues in the CDR3. Losses at the gene ends were 2 bases for V and 2 bases for J; bases not matched to a gene: 6. CDR3 sequence: CASSLQTGGAGNQPQHF. DNA for the CDR3: TGTGCCAGCAGCTTACAGACAGGGGGCGCGGGCAATCAGCCCCAGCATTTT.

J is TRBJ2-7 and V is TRBV28; 10 positions agree with TRBD1. This CDR3 comprises 13 residues. The germline V gene has CDR1 MDHEN and CDR2 SYDVKM. The J segment lost 5 bases and the V segment lost 7 bases, leaving 5 bases of the junction unmatched. CDR3 amino acids: CASKVGTGDEQYF. The DNA for the CDR3 is TGTGCCAGCAAGGTAGGGACAGGGGACGAGCAGTACTTC.

This clone has just one count. The V and J genes are TRBV11-3 and TRBJ2-1; D perhaps matches TRBD1 (6 bases). CDR1 is SGHNT and CDR2 is YENEEA in the germline V gene. With 5 bases removed from V and 0 bases from J, the gap between germline ends came to 14 bases. This CDR3 is 16 amino acids long. CDR3 DNA sequence: TGTGCCAGCAGCACCCCAGGGGCGAGCTCCTACAATGAGCAGTTCTTC. This encodes CASSTPGASSYNEQFF.

The rearrangement links TRBV27 to TRBJ1-2, with 7 bases aligning to TRBD1. Germline assignment: CDR1 MNHEY and CDR2 SMNVEV (reference sequence). The CDR3 is 17 amino acids. Trimming took 5 bases from V and 7 from J; bases not matched to a gene: 19. The CDR3 DNA follows: TGTGCCAGCAGTCCCCGACAGGGAACCCCCCATATAAGTGGCTACACCTTC. Residues: CASSPRQGTPHISGYTF.

The chain recombines TRBV5-6 with TRBJ2-3, with 7 positions matching TRBD2. In germline, CDR1 is SGHDT, CDR2 YYEEEE. V lost 6 bases to trimming and J lost 14 bases; unmatched junction nucleotides: 15. The CDR3 sequence is 13 residues long. The CDR3 coding sequence is TGTGCCAGCAATCAGGCGGGAGTCAGAAGCGGGTATTTT. This codes for CASNQAGVRSGYF.

The rearrangement joins TRBV7-2 to TRBJ1-4; no clear D. This CDR3 is built from 14 residues. Germline-derived CDR1 and CDR2 are SGHTA and FQGNSA. Trimming shortened V by 3 bases and J by 7 bases, and 12 bases separated the two germline ends. Here the CDR3 reads CASSFSSGSEKLFF. The CDR3 DNA is TGTGCCAGCAGCTTCTCCTCAGGAAGTGAAAAACTGTTTTTT.

This clone was observed a single time. In DNA, the CDR3 is TGTGCCTGGGACTACCGACAGAACTATGGCTACACCTTC. Translating it yields CAWDYRQNYGYTF. The chain combines TRBV30 with TRBJ1-2; tentatively, D is TRBD1 (5 bases). The germline V gene encodes CDR1 GTSNPN and CDR2 SVGIG (reference sequence). Trimming pared 5 bases from V and 2 bases from J, leaving 12 bases between. This CDR3 region has 13 residues.

The V call is TRBV7-3, the J call TRBJ1-3; D perhaps matches TRBD1 (5 bases). Trimming left V 4 bases short and J 0 bases short, with 25 bases between. Germline CDR1 is SGHTA and CDR2 is FQGTGA. This CDR3 has 20 amino acids. The CDR3 region is CASSSPRGGEPELSGNTIYF. The CDR3 DNA follows: TGTGCCAGCAGCTCCCCTCGGGGGGGGGAACCCGAACTCTCTGGAAACACCATATATTTT. Variable domain in full (rest from reference TRBV7-3 and TRBJ1-3): GAGVSQTPSNKVTEKGKYVELRCDPISGHTALYWYRQSLGQGPEFLIYFQGTGAADDSGLPNDRFFAVRPEGSVSTLKIQRTERGDSAVYLCASSSPRGGEPELSGNTIYFGEGSWLTVV.

V gene TRBV3-1 (or the pseudogene TRBV3-2) combines with J gene TRBJ2-7, with a tentative D call TRBD1 (6 bases). The V end lost 1 base, the J end lost 2 bases, and 9 bases lay between the germline ends. This CDR3 spans 14 amino acids. The germline V gene encodes CDR1 LGHDT and CDR2 YNNKEL (reference sequence). For the CDR3, the DNA is TGTGCCAGCAGCCAAGGGCAGGGGCCCTACGAGCAGTACTTC. It yields the protein CASSQGQGPYEQYF.

The J gene is TRBJ1-2, the V gene TRBV5-5, with TRBD1 matching over 8 bases. The V gene's germline CDR1 is SGHKS and CDR2 YYEKEE (reference sequence). Losses at the gene ends were 3 bases for V and 6 bases for J; bases not matched to a gene: 10. The CDR3 spans 15 residues. CDR3 amino acids: CASSSQGARGDGYTF. The CDR3 DNA reads TGTGCCAGCAGCTCTCAGGGGGCGCGGGGTGATGGCTACACCTTC.

J is TRBJ2-1 and V is TRBV11-2, with D possibly being TRBD2 (6 bases). CDR3 size: 16 residues. CDR1 SGHAT and CDR2 FQNNGV come from the germline V gene. The germline V and J ends were trimmed by 0 bases and 0 bases, with 9 bases remaining between them. The chain's CDR3 is CASSLETGVSYNEQFF. CDR3 coding DNA: TGTGCCAGCAGCTTAGAGACGGGAGTCTCCTACAATGAGCAGTTCTTC.

This rearrangement joins TRBV11-1 to TRBJ1-2; the match to TRBD1 covers 10 bases. From germline, CDR1 is SGHAT and CDR2 FQDESV (reference sequence). Germline trimming cut 5 bases from V and 2 bases from J; bases unmatched to any gene: 8. The CDR3 loop spans 16 amino acids. CDR3 protein: CASSIPRQGANYGYTF. The CDR3 DNA sequence: TGTGCCAGCAGCATACCACGACAGGGGGCGAACTATGGCTACACCTTC.

This chain links TRBV7-2 with TRBJ1-3, with 8 bases fitting TRBD1. Germline lookup yields CDR1 SGHTA and CDR2 FQGNSA. The junction had 5 bases not matched to a gene; V was cut back by 1 base and J by 0 bases. The CDR3 spans 17 residues. CDR3 sequence (DNA): TGTGCCAGCAGCTTAGTGGGACAGGTCACCTCTGGAAACACCATATATTTT. Amino acid sequence: CASSLVGQVTSGNTIYF.

The CDR3 DNA follows: TGTGCCAGCAGGAGACTAGCGCAACCCTACGAGCAGTACTTC. It codes for CASRRLAQPYEQYF. The V call is TRBV2, the J call TRBJ2-7, with TRBD2 matching over 8 bases. The CDR3 is made up of 14 amino acids. The junction had 6 bases not matched to a gene; V was cut back by 6 bases and J by 2 bases. CDR1 and CDR2 from the germline V gene are SNHLY and FYNNEI. The full variable domain, completed using reference TRBV2 and TRBJ2-7, is EPEVTQTPSHQVTQMGQEVILRCVPISNHLYFYWYRQILGQKVEFLVSFYNNEISEKSEIFDDQFSVERPDGSNFTLKIRSTKLEDSAMYFCASRRLAQPYEQYFGPGTRLTVT.

The chain carries TRBV28 and TRBJ1-1; 8 nucleotides match TRBD1. The CDR3 has 14 amino acids. Trimming cost V 6 bases and J 0 bases; bases outside gene matches: 3. Germline values: CDR1 MDHEN, CDR2 SYDVKM. Here the CDR3 reads CASRGQAMNTEAFF. CDR3 coding DNA: TGTGCCAGCAGGGGACAGGCGATGAACACTGAAGCTTTCTTT.

This chain joins TRBV7-3 and TRBJ2-2; no clear D gene. The CDR3 runs to 16 residues. Trimming took 5 bases from V and 2 from J, leaving 15 bases between them. Per germline, CDR1 SGHTA and CDR2 FQGTGA. The CDR3 loop reads CASSPYMGLNTGELFF. In DNA form, the CDR3 reads TGTGCCAGCAGCCCATATATGGGCTTAAACACCGGGGAGCTGTTTTTT. The full variable domain, in which reference TRBV7-3 and TRBJ2-2 provide the parts outside the CDR3, is GAGVSQTPSNKVTEKGKYVELRCDPISGHTALYWYRQSLGQGPEFLIYFQGTGAADDSGLPNDRFFAVRPEGSVSTLKIQRTERGDSAVYLCASSPYMGLNTGELFFGEGSRLTVL.

This clone has ten or more counts. The chain uses TRBV10-2 and TRBJ2-7; 7 bases align to TRBD2. Trimming removed 0 bases from V and 5 bases from J; junction bases left unmatched: 10. CDR3 length: 16 residues. Germline CDR1 reads WSHSY; CDR2 reads SAAADI. CDR3 sequence: CASSESRLAGTDEQYF. CDR3 bases: TGCGCCAGCAGTGAGTCACGACTAGCCGGTACGGACGAGCAGTACTTC.

This clone was detected only once. Here the CDR3 DNA reads TGTGCCAGCAGTTTCTCCCGTTACACTGAAGCTTTCTTT. It encodes CASSFSRYTEAFF. The J gene is TRBJ1-1, the V gene TRBV12-3 or TRBV12-4; D gene unclear. This CDR3 contains 13 residues. V lost 3 bases and J 3 bases, leaving 8 bases between the germline ends.

Points on this clone: Other DNA sequences within the sample encode an identical CDR3. The chain uses TRBV27 and TRBJ2-3; no reliable D call. Germline assignment: CDR1 MNHEY and CDR2 SMNVEV (reference sequence). The CDR3 spans 14 residues. The germline V and J ends were trimmed by 6 bases and 0 bases, with 10 bases remaining between them. For the CDR3, the DNA is TGTGCCAGCAGCCTCATTGGCAGCACAGATACGCAGTATTTT. Encoded protein: CASSLIGSTDTQYF.

This chain links TRBV5-4 with TRBJ2-4; no clear D. The CDR3 runs to 14 residues. Germline V gene sequence: CDR1 SGHNT, CDR2 YYREEE (reference sequence). Between the trimmed V and J ends, which lost 3 bases and 8 bases, there was a span of 15 bases. CDR3 in DNA: TGTGCCAGCAGCTCCCGAGGCATCCGTGACATTCAGTACTTC. Protein sequence: CASSSRGIRDIQYF.

The rearrangement uses TRBV28 and TRBJ1-1, with a tentative D call TRBD1 (6 bases). Germline CDR1 reads MDHEN; CDR2 reads SYDVKM. Trimming cost V 6 bases and J 4 bases, with 12 bases left between them. The CDR3 loop spans 13 amino acids. The CDR3 bases are TGTGCCAGCAGCCTCAGGACAGCCACTGAAGCTTTCTTT. Protein sequence: CASSLRTATEAFF.

The V call is TRBV7-9, the J call TRBJ2-3, with TRBD1 matching over 8 bases. The germline V gene has CDR1 SEHNR and CDR2 FQNEAQ (reference sequence). This CDR3 is 15 amino acids long. The V segment lost 5 bases and the J segment 2 bases; nucleotides outside the gene matches: 6. In DNA form, the CDR3 reads TGTGCCAGCAGCCCTGGACAGGGCAACACAGATACGCAGTATTTT. As protein: CASSPGQGNTDTQYF.

J is TRBJ2-2 and V is TRBV4-3, with D hard to call. Trimming removed 0 bases from V and 1 base from J, with 9 bases in between. The CDR3 runs to 16 residues. Germline CDR1 is LGHNA and CDR2 is YSLEER. CDR3 nucleotides: TGCGCCAGCAGCCAAGATTCTAGTCAGAACACCGGGGAGCTGTTTTTT. This translates into CASSQDSSQNTGELFF.

The V gene is TRBV19, the J gene TRBJ2-1, with 13 bases aligning to TRBD2. Trimming cost V 4 bases and J 8 bases; bases outside gene matches: 8. This CDR3 is 16 amino acids long. CDR1 and CDR2 from the germline V gene are LNHDA and SQIVND (reference sequence). CDR3 in DNA: TGTGCCAGTAGTAGATGGACTAGCGGGAGTTTGGATGAGCAGTTCTTC. Its translation is CASSRWTSGSLDEQFF.

This clone was observed a single time. The V call is TRBV28, the J call TRBJ1-4; a possible D gene is TRBD1 (6 bases). The CDR3 totals 15 residues. The germline CDR1 and CDR2 sequences are MDHEN and SYDVKM. Trimming cost V 6 bases and J 0 bases, with 11 bases left between them. CDR3 in DNA: TGTGCCAGCAGCAAGGGGGACCCAACTAATGAAAAACTGTTTTTT. This sequence encodes CASSKGDPTNEKLFF.

A single count supports this clone. The CDR3 region is CASSDFSLNTEAFF. The CDR3 nucleotides read TGTGCCAGCAGCGACTTCTCCCTGAACACTGAAGCTTTCTTT. J is TRBJ1-1 and V is TRBV2; no definite D call. Trimming pared 6 bases from V and 0 bases from J, leaving 11 bases between. CDR1 and CDR2 from the germline V gene are SNHLY and FYNNEI. This CDR3 has 14 amino acids.

The gene calls are TRBV28 and TRBJ2-7; weak D call: TRBD2 (6 bases). In germline, CDR1 is MDHEN, CDR2 SYDVKM. Trimming stripped 1 base from V and 6 bases from J, with 7 bases between. The CDR3 extends over 12 amino acids. In DNA form, the CDR3 reads TGTGCCAGCAGTTTATCCGGGGGCGAGCAGTACTTC. Protein sequence: CASSLSGGEQYF.

The chain has TRBV12-3 or TRBV12-4 and TRBJ1-4; the match to TRBD1 covers 7 bases. V was clipped by 5 bases and J by 8 bases; unmatched bases: 5. This CDR3 spans 13 amino acids. The CDR3 DNA reads as TGTGCCAGCAGTCGACAGGGTAGCGAAAAACTGTTTTTT. As protein: CASSRQGSEKLFF.

The chain is built from TRBV7-2 and TRBJ2-1; D remains unclear. Looked up from germline, CDR1 is SGHTA and CDR2 is FQGNSA. The CDR3 has 13 amino acids. Trimming cost V 1 base and J 4 bases, with 5 bases left between them. The CDR3 DNA sequence: TGTGCCAGCAGCTTAGGGGCTTACAATGAGCAGTTCTTC. It encodes CASSLGAYNEQFF.

The chain's CDR3 is CATSFNSHNEKLFF. CDR3 DNA: TGTGCCACCAGTTTCAACAGCCATAATGAAAAACTGTTTTTT. The rearrangement uses TRBV24-1 and TRBJ1-4; D not certain. The CDR3 is 14 residues long. Trimming shortened V by 6 bases and J by 4 bases, and 11 bases separated the two germline ends. The germline V gene has CDR1 KGHDR and CDR2 SFDVKD.